This T cell receptor (beta chain) was found in a study of T cell responses to AZD1222 COVID-19 vaccine. Sequencing was performed with immunoSEQ multiplex PCR; in TCRdb, only in-frame clones are kept and a portion is missing. This table has some 140,000 clones, approximately 85% appearing once. The CDR3 covers 13 residues. The V end lost 5 bases, the J end lost 2 bases, and 9 bases lay between the germline ends. The germline gives CDR1 SNHLY, CDR2 FYNNEI. In regard to this clone: Its antigen remains unknown.

General study results and limits: Repertoires were obtained solely post-peak T cell response. Only a handful of individuals given AZD1222 were seropositive at baseline. Nearly half of unique spike-specific TCRs reportedly avoided B.1.351 and B.1.1.7 mutated regions. A mostly white British donor set with more females was recruited, and clonal diversity was possibly underestimated.

V and J are TRBV2 and TRBJ1-1; tentatively, D is TRBD1 (5 bases). This TCR was recovered from an adult who received the MenACWY meningococcal vaccine as a control. The input for sequencing was peripheral blood, taken 28 days after the second dose of the MenACWY control vaccine. The CDR3 DNA sequence: TGTGCCAGCAGTCCCGGGACCAACACTGAAGCTTTCTTT. Translated: CASSPGTNTEAFF.